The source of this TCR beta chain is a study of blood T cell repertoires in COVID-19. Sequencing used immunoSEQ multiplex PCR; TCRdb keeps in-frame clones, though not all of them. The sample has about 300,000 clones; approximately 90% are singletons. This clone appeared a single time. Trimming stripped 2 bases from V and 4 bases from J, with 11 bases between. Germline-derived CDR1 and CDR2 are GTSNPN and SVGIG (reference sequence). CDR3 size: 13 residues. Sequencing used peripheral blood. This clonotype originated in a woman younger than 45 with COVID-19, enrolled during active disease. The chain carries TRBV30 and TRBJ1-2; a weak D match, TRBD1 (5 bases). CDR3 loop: CAWSPGTLYGYTF. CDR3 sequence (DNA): TGTGCCTGGAGTCCCGGGACTCTCTATGGCTACACCTTC.